This passage covers 6 T cell receptor beta chains from one sample sequenced in a study. TCRdb re-called the 5' RACE reads through MiXCR, storing one row per CDR3 protein. The repertoire holds tens of thousands of distinct CDR3 sequences, with around 26% as singletons. Sequenced material: naive CD4+ T cells sorted from blood. Subset denoted: naive CD4+ T cells, CD4+CD45RA+CD25-. Receptor source: a female donor with breast cancer.

CDR3 nucleotide sequence: TGTGCCAGCAGGAAGGGCCCTAACGGAGAAGAGACCCAGTACTTC. This codes for CASRKGPNGEETQYF. The rearrangement links TRBV2 to TRBJ2-5, with D unresolved. This CDR3 spans 15 amino acids. Looked up from germline, CDR1 is SNHLY and CDR2 is FYNNEI. Trimming shortened V by 6 bases and J by 3 bases, and 17 bases separated the two germline ends.

The sample holds a few counts of this clonotype. The chain uses TRBV5-4 and TRBJ1-2; no clear D gene. The CDR3 length is 14 residues. Trimming removed 4 bases at V and 5 bases at J, with 15 bases between. Germline CDR1 is SGHNT and CDR2 is YYREEE (reference sequence). The CDR3 reads CASSHPDPAYGYTF. CDR3 sequence (DNA): TGTGCCAGCAGCCACCCTGACCCAGCGTATGGCTACACCTTC.

This clonotype occurred many times. V and J are TRBV5-1 and TRBJ1-2, with 10 bases lining up with TRBD1. The CDR3 consists of 15 residues. Germline CDR1 and CDR2: SGHRS and YFSETQ. V trimming: 1 base; J trimming: 6 bases; junction bases outside the gene matches: 6. CDR3 DNA: TGCGCCAGCAGCTTGTTGCCCGGGACAGGGGATGGCTACACCTTC. This gives the protein CASSLLPGTGDGYTF.

This clonotype has more than one count but fewer than ten. The V call is TRBV4-1, the J call TRBJ1-3, with unresolved D. The V and J ends lost 0 bases and 2 bases respectively, with 8 bases between them. Looked up from germline, CDR1 is MGHRA and CDR2 is YSYEKL. The CDR3 contains 15 residues. CDR3 residues: CASSQDGSAGNTIYF. DNA for the CDR3: TGCGCCAGCAGCCAAGATGGGTCAGCTGGAAACACCATATATTTT.

This clonotype was counted between two and nine times. CDR3 bases: TGCGCCAGCAGCTTGGACGCTTTAGCCAAAAACATTCAGTACTTC. Its translation: CASSLDALAKNIQYF. The chain links TRBV5-1 to TRBJ2-4, with D uncertain. There are 15 residues in the CDR3. Trimming stripped 0 bases from V and 0 bases from J, with 7 bases between. Germline V gene data show CDR1 as SGHRS and CDR2 as YFSETQ.

The CDR3 is CASSQAFDEQYF. DNA of the CDR3: TGCGCCAGCAGCCAAGCTTTTGACGAGCAGTACTTC. V is TRBV4-1 and J is TRBJ2-7; D call uncertain. CDR1 and CDR2 from the germline V gene are MGHRA and YSYEKL. The CDR3 sequence is 12 residues long. Trimming shortened V by 1 base and J by 5 bases, and 6 bases separated the two germline ends.